The 10 T cell receptor beta chains presented below share a single source sample, sequenced in a study of blood T cell repertoires in COVID-19 (dated by TCRdb to 2018 to 2020). Receptor libraries were prepared by the immunoSEQ multiplex PCR assay. TCRdb obtained this table from immuneACCESS and retained in-frame rearrangements with V and J assigned. These tables miss some clones; where compared with another copy, unresolved V genes account for less than half of the shortfall, and the remainder is unexplained. The sample table holds approximately 170,000 clones, of which more than 85% were seen once. Of the sample, 1.1% falls within the top ten clones. Sequenced material: peripheral blood. The receptors come from a man aged 30 to 45 with acute or convalescent COVID-19.

This rearrangement joins TRBV30 to TRBJ2-7; possible D gene TRBD1, 5 bases. Trimming pared 4 bases from V and 1 base from J, leaving 8 bases between. The CDR3 contains 12 residues. In germline, CDR1 is GTSNPN, CDR2 SVGIG (reference sequence). CDR3 residues: CAWTDTSYEQYF. CDR3 DNA sequence: TGTGCCTGGACGGACACTTCCTACGAGCAGTACTTC.

J is TRBJ1-3 and V is TRBV18, with D hard to call. The germline gives CDR1 KGHSH, CDR2 LQKENI. The V and J ends lost 8 bases and 1 base respectively, with 21 bases between them. The CDR3 is 17 residues long. CDR3 protein: CASKIQNFWPSGNTIYF. CDR3 coding DNA: TGTGCCAGCAAGATTCAGAATTTTTGGCCGTCTGGAAACACCATATATTTT.

The chain couples TRBV5-1 to TRBJ2-7; D is perhaps TRBD2 (5 bases). V lost 4 bases, J lost 2 bases, and 13 bases lay in between. CDR1 is SGHRS, CDR2 YFSETQ, per germline. This CDR3 contains 14 residues. DNA of the CDR3: TGCGCCAGCAGCACGGGAATTAATGCCTACGAGCAGTACTTC. This codes for CASSTGINAYEQYF.

This clone was picked up one time. CDR3 in amino acids: CASSPGQNEKLFF. DNA of the CDR3: TGTGCCAGCTCGCCGGGACAGAATGAAAAACTGTTTTTT. The rearrangement uses TRBV18 and TRBJ1-4; TRBD1 matches at 7 bases. There are 13 residues in the CDR3. The ends lost 6 bases at V and 5 bases at J; junction bases unmatched: 3. CDR1 and CDR2 from the germline V gene are KGHSH and LQKENI.

The chain uses TRBV2 and TRBJ1-1; D remains unclear. Germline loops: CDR1 SNHLY, CDR2 FYNNEI. The CDR3 contains 12 residues. Deletions cut 7 bases from V and 2 bases from J, with 8 bases between. CDR3 DNA: TGTGCCAGCAAGAACTCAAACACTGAAGCTTTCTTT. It codes for CASKNSNTEAFF.

The chain uses TRBV27 and TRBJ2-1; 14 bases agree with TRBD2. The CDR3 is made up of 14 amino acids. Per the germline V gene, CDR1 is MNHEY and CDR2 is SMNVEV (reference sequence). Unmatched junction bases numbered 6, after V lost 2 bases and J lost 15 bases. The CDR3 here is CASSLTTSGRELFF. The CDR3 DNA reads as TGTGCCAGCAGTTTAACGACTAGCGGGAGGGAACTGTTCTTC.

This chain connects TRBV7-9 to TRBJ2-7, with 14 bases matching TRBD2. Losses at the gene ends were 1 base for V and 7 bases for J; bases not matched to a gene: 6. Per germline, CDR1 SEHNR and CDR2 FQNEAQ (reference sequence). The CDR3 consists of 16 residues. The CDR3 sequence: CASSLGGLAGVEEQYF. CDR3 sequence (DNA): TGTGCCAGCAGCTTAGGGGGACTAGCGGGAGTTGAGGAGCAGTACTTC.

V gene TRBV7-9 combines with J gene TRBJ2-4, with 11 bases lining up with TRBD2. Trimming at V came to 4 bases and at J to 7 bases, leaving 3 bases not matched to a gene. The CDR3 consists of 14 residues. Per germline, CDR1 SEHNR and CDR2 FQNEAQ (reference sequence). Here the CDR3 reads CASSSGTSGNIQYF. The CDR3 DNA follows: TGTGCCAGCAGCTCCGGGACTAGCGGCAACATTCAGTACTTC.

The J gene is TRBJ2-2, the V gene TRBV12-3 or TRBV12-4; D unclear. Trimming removed 6 bases from V and 9 bases from J, with 11 bases in between. This CDR3 spans 12 amino acids. The CDR3 nucleotides are TGTGCCAGCAGCGAGAGAGGCAGGGAGCTGTTTTTT. This gives the protein CASSERGRELFF.

The gene calls are TRBV5-1 and TRBJ2-3; no definite D call. The CDR3 is 15 amino acids. The germline CDR1 and CDR2 sequences are SGHRS and YFSETQ. Trimming took 4 bases from V and 2 from J, leaving 14 bases between them. CDR3 residues: CASSLIGDHTDTQYF. The CDR3 DNA reads as TGCGCCAGCAGCCTGATAGGAGACCACACAGATACGCAGTATTTT.